This T cell receptor beta chain is from a study of cytomegalovirus exposure and HLA in healthy donors. Whole-study findings and limits: As a later analysis showed, several of the most significant clusters appeared to be linked to common viral pathogens.

The PCR contained 60 Vbeta and 13 Jbeta primers. Method: immunoSEQ multiplex PCR; TCRdb's copy keeps in-frame clones and lacks some. Of 110,000 or so clones in the sample, about 74% are singletons; the top ten hold about 2.5%. This CDR3 is built from 14 residues. Trimming took off 2 bases at V and 1 base at J, with 8 bases between the two ends. Per germline, CDR1 SGDLS and CDR2 YYNGEE. Concerning this clone itself: Its matching antigen is unknown.

Sample: PBMCs. The J gene is TRBJ2-3, the V gene TRBV9; D remains unclear. This clonotype was sampled from a female donor in good health and CMV-seronegative. In DNA form, the CDR3 reads TGTGCCAGCAGCGTGGGCAGCCGCACAGATACGCAGTATTTT. This encodes CASSVGSRTDTQYF.